This T cell receptor beta chain was documented in a study of PD-L1 blockade in urothelial cancer. On the study more broadly: Atezolizumab (1,200 mg intravenously every 3 weeks) began in the mid-2010s for patients. Median T cell yield from blood was 120,000 to 150,000. It was at 3 weeks (second dose) and 6 weeks after treatment start that blood was analyzed.

This CDR3 is 14 amino acids long. V was cut by 0 bases and J by 5 bases, with 11 bases left in between. Germline V CDR1 and CDR2: GTSNPN, SVGIG (reference sequence). With regard to this clone: The antigen is not known.

Data came from immunoSEQ multiplex PCR; TCRdb stores just in-frame clones and leaves some out. In the table there are about 32,000 clones, around 83% of which are singletons. Whole-study findings and limits: A pretreatment blood TCR clonality that fell below the median predicted better progression-free and overall survival.

The rearrangement uses TRBV30 and TRBJ2-1, with D maybe TRBD1 (6 bases). The TCR sequence derives from a man aged 60 to 75 with urothelial cancer. Sequenced here: PBMCs, sampled around atezolizumab (anti-PD-L1) treatment. The CDR3 coding sequence is TGTGCCTGGAGTGTACGAGGGGGTAACAATGAGCAGTTCTTC. It specifies CAWSVRGGNNEQFF.